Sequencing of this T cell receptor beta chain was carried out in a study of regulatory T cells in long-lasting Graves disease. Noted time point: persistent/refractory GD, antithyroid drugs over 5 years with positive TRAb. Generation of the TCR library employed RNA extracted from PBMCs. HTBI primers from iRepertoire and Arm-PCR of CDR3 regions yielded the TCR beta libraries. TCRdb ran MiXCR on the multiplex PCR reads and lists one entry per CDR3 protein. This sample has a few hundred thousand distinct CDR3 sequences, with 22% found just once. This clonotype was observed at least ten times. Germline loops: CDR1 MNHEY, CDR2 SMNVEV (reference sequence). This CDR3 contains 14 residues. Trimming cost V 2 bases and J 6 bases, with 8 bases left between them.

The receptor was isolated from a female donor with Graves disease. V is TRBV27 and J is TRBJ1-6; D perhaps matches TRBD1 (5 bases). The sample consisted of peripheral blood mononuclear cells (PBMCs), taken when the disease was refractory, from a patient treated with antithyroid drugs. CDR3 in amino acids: CASSLTGVNSPLHF. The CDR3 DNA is TGTGCCAGCAGTTTAACAGGCGTTAATTCACCCCTCCACTTT.